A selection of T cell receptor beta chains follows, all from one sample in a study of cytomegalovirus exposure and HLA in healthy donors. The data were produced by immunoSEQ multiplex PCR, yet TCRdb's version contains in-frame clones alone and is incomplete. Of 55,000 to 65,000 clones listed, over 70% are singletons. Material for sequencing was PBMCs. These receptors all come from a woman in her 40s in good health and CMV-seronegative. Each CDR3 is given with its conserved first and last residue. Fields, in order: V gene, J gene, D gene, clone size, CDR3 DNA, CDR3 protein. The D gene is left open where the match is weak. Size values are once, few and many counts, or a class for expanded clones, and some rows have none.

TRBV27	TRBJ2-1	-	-	TGTGCCAGCAGTTTATCCTCTAGCAGCTCCTACAATGAGCAGTTCTTC	CASSLSSSSSYNEQFF
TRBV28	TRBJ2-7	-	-	TGTGCCAGCAGTCTAGCCGGACCTAACTACGAGCAGTACTTC	CASSLAGPNYEQYF
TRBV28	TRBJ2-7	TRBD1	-	TGTGCCAGCAGTTCCACAACAGGGGGCCCCTACGAGCAGTACTTC	CASSSTTGGPYEQYF
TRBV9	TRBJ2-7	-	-	TGTGCCAGCAGCGTAGGAGATAGCTCCTACGAGCAGTACTTC	CASSVGDSSYEQYF
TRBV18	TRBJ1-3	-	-	TGTGCCAGCTCACCACCGTCGACTAACTCTGGAAACACCATATATTTT	CASSPPSTNSGNTIYF
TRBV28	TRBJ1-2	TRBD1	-	TGTGCCAGCAGCCTCCGGGACAGAAACTATGGCTACACCTTC	CASSLRDRNYGYTF
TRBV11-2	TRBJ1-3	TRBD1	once	TGTGCCAGCGGGACAGGAGGCGGAAACACCATATATTTT	CASGTGGGNTIYF
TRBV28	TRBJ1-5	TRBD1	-	TGTGCCAGCAGTGCACCTAAAGGACAGGACTATCAGCCCCAGCATTTT	CASSAPKGQDYQPQHF
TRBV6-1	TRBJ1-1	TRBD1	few	TGTGCCAGCACCCAAGACAGGGCGAACACTGAAGCTTTCTTT	CASTQDRANTEAFF
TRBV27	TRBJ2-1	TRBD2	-	TGTGCCAGCAGTCCTCTCCCGGGACTAGCGGATCCGCTGTACAATGAGCAGTTCTTC	CASSPLPGLADPLYNEQFF
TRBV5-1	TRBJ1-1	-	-	TGCGCCAGCAGCTTACTACAGGGAGACACTGAAGCTTTCTTT	CASSLLQGDTEAFF
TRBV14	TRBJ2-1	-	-	TGTGCCAGCAGCCAGGGACTGGGACGATACAATGAGCAGTTCTTC	CASSQGLGRYNEQFF
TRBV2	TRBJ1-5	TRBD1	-	TGTGCCAGCAGGGCTGACAGGGACCATCAGCCCCAGCATTTT	CASRADRDHQPQHF
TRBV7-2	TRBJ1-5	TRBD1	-	TGTGCCAGCAGACCCGGGACAGGGAGCGTTCATAGCAATCAGCCCCAGCATTTT	CASRPGTGSVHSNQPQHF
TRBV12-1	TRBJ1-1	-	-	TGTGCCAGCAGACTAGACAGGGTGAACACTGAAGCTTTCTTT	CASRLDRVNTEAFF
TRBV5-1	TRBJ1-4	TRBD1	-	TGCGCCAGCAGCTTGGGGGACAGTGAAAAACTGTTTTTT	CASSLGDSEKLFF
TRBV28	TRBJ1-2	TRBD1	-	TGTGCCAGCAGTTTTTTGACAGGGGGGAACTATGGCTACACCTTC	CASSFLTGGNYGYTF
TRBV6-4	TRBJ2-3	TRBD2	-	TGTGCCAGCAGTAGACTAGCGGGACCCACAGATACGCAGTATTTT	CASSRLAGPTDTQYF
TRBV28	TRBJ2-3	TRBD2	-	TGTGCCAGCAGCCGTACCGGACTAGCGGGAGGCTCTAGCACAGATACGCAGTATTTT	CASSRTGLAGGSSTDTQYF
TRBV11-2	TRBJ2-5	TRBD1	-	TGTGCCAGCAGCCCTCGGGACAGACAAGAGACCCAGTACTTC	CASSPRDRQETQYF
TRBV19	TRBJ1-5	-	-	TGTGCCAGTAGTATATATGCAGGGGATCAGCCCCAGCATTTT	CASSIYAGDQPQHF
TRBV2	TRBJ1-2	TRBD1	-	TGTGCCAGCAGAACGGGACAGCTCGGTGGCTACACCTTC	CASRTGQLGGYTF
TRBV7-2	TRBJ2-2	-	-	TGTGCCAGCAGCCAGAGAGGTGGGGGCTCGGACACCGGGGAGCTGTTTTTT	CASSQRGGGSDTGELFF
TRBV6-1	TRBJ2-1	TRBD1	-	TGTGCCAGCAGTACCGGGACAGGGAGGGATGAGCAGTTCTTC	CASSTGTGRDEQFF
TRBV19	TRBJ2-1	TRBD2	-	TGTGCCAGTAGTATCACACTAGCGCCCTCCTACAATGAGCAGTTCTTC	CASSITLAPSYNEQFF
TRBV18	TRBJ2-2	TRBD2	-	TGTGCCAGCTCACCCTCGGGAGGCGGCACCGGGGAGCTGTTTTTT	CASSPSGGGTGELFF
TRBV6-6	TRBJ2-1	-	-	TGTGCCAGCTTTTTAAGGGGGTCCTACAATGAGCAGTTCTTC	CASFLRGSYNEQFF
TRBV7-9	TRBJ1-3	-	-	TGTGCCAGCAGCTCTGGTGAGATGAGCTCTGGAAACACCATATATTTT	CASSSGEMSSGNTIYF
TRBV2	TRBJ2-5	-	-	TGTGCCAGCCAACAGGGGGGGCTTGGGACCCAGTACTTC	CASQQGGLGTQYF
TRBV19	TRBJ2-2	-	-	TGTGCCAGTACCCGACAGATTAACACCGGGGAGCTGTTTTTT	CASTRQINTGELFF
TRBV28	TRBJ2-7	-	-	TGTGCCAGCAGTTCCAGCTACGAGCAGTACTTC	CASSSSYEQYF
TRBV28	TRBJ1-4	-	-	TGTGCCATCTTTGACACCCGTGCCGAAAAACTGTTTTTT	CAIFDTRAEKLFF
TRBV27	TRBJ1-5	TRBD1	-	TGTGCCAGCAGTGGTTCTAGACAGGGTGAGGGTAGCAATCAGCCCCAGCATTTT	CASSGSRQGEGSNQPQHF
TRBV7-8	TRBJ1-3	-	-	TGTGCCAGCAGCTTAGGGGGGGGACCCCTGAGCTCTGGAAACACCATATATTTT	CASSLGGGPLSSGNTIYF
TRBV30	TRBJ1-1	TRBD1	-	TGTGCCTCGGACAGGGTGGGGACTGAAGCTTTCTTT	CASDRVGTEAFF
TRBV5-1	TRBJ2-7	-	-	TGCGCCAGCAGACAGGAGTCCTACGAGCAGTACTTC	CASRQESYEQYF
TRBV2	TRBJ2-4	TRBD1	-	TGTGCCAGCAGGGGCAATCCTGTAGGGACAGCAATAGTACTAGCCAAAAACATTCAGTACTTC	CASRGNPVGTAIVLAKNIQYF
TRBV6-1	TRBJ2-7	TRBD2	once	TGTGCCAGCAGTGAAGGCGGGAGACGCCTCTACGAGCAGTACTTC	CASSEGGRRLYEQYF
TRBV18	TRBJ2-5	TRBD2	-	TGTGCCAGCTCACCTGGGACTAGCGGGATTGTGGAGACCCAGTACTTC	CASSPGTSGIVETQYF
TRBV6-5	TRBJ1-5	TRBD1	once	TGTGCCAGCAGTTACGGGCAGGGGGGCAATCAGCCCCAGCATTTT	CASSYGQGGNQPQHF
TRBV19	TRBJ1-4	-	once	TGTGCCAGTAGAGATGAGGCTTCGGGGGAAAAACTGTTTTTT	CASRDEASGEKLFF
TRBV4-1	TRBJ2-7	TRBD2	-	TGCGCCAGCAGCCAAGCGGGACAGCCTGGACTAGCGGGAGTTCTTCTCTACGAGCAGTACTTC	CASSQAGQPGLAGVLLYEQYF
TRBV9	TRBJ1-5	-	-	TGTGCCAGCAGCTCGGGGGGGAAGGATCAGCCCCAGCATTTT	CASSSGGKDQPQHF
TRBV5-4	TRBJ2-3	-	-	TGTGCCAGCAGCGTTGGACTGGAGCCGGTATCAGATACGCAGTATTTT	CASSVGLEPVSDTQYF
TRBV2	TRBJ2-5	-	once	TGTGCCAGCAGGGTTCAGGGGGGAGAAGAGACCCAGTACTTC	CASRVQGGEETQYF
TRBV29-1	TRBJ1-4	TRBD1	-	TGCAGCGCTTCGGACAGGGAGGGTGAAAAACTGTTTTTT	CSASDREGEKLFF